This T cell receptor beta chain was obtained from a study of control samples from healthy donors and cancer patients. Data came from immunoSEQ multiplex PCR; TCRdb stores just in-frame clones and leaves some out. Among around 110,000 clones, 88% were seen once, and the ten largest hold 2% to 2.5%. Germline V gene lookup returns CDR1 MNHNS and CDR2 SASEGT. Trimming took off 1 base at V and 4 bases at J, with 10 bases between the two ends. The CDR3 extends over 14 amino acids. This sequence joins TRBV6-1 and TRBJ1-2, with no clear D. This clonotype originated in a woman aged 70 to 79 in good health. Sequencing was carried out using blood. The CDR3 DNA follows: TGTGCCAGCAGTGAAGGTGATACGATCTATGGCTACACCTTC. Translated: CASSEGDTIYGYTF.